The T cell receptor (beta chain) described here comes from a study of blood T cell repertoires in COVID-19. Study context: Some COVID-19 samples were acute and others convalescent; all came from the United States, Italy and Spain. T cells, B-cell-depleted T cells, or PBMCs supplied cDNA or gDNA.

Original data processing: Counts of nucleated cells, estimated from reference gene primer amplification, were obtained. Generated by immunoSEQ multiplex PCR, the TCRdb table keeps only in-frame clones and is missing some. The DNA was the basis for D and trimming; V, J and clone size are from that table. The repertoire has roughly 180,000 clones, 82% of them found once; the top ten carry under 5.5%. This CDR3 spans 11 amino acids. CDR1 and CDR2 from the germline V gene are SGHAT and FQNNGV. Deletions cut 5 bases from V and 5 bases from J, with 6 bases between. The sample was peripheral blood. This sequence joins TRBV11-2 and TRBJ2-5; unclear D gene. This receptor was taken from a woman aged 25 to 39 with acute or convalescent COVID-19. For the CDR3, the DNA is TGTGCCAGCAGCCTCTACGAGACCCAGTACTTC. Translating it yields CASSLYETQYF. Full variable domain (remainder filled in from reference TRBV11-2 and TRBJ2-5): EAGVAQSPRYKIIEKRQSVAFWCNPISGHATLYWYQQILGQGPKLLIQFQNNGVVDDSQLPKDRFSAERLKGVDSTLKIQPAKLEDSAVYLCASSLYETQYFGPGTRLLVL.